Following are 18 T cell receptor beta chains from one sample sequenced in a study of CD8 T cells in ankylosing spondylitis (dated 2017 in TCRdb). Library construction relied on 5' RACE. The instrument was an Illumina MiSeq. The public sequencing data were trimmed at Q25 with fastp and processed into clonotypes with MiXCR by TCRdb, which kept only in-frame beta chains. Every entry covers one CDR3 protein and lists the most common genes and DNA from its rows. Across this sample there are 26,000 or so distinct CDR3 sequences, with 7.9% seen only once. The ten largest clonotypes hold under 35% of the sample. Sequenced input: blood. Receptor source: a male donor with ankylosing spondylitis or in good health (not recorded which).

A single count supports this clonotype. V and J are TRBV29-1 and TRBJ2-5; 10 bases fit TRBD1. The CDR3 totals 14 residues. Germline V gives CDR1 SQVTM, CDR2 ANQGSEA. The ends lost 0 bases at V and 3 bases at J; junction bases unmatched: 1. DNA of the CDR3: TGCAGCGTTGAAGAAGGGACAGGGGAAGAGACCCAGTACTTC. Its translation: CSVEEGTGEETQYF. Supplemented by reference TRBV29-1 and TRBJ2-5, the full variable domain reads SAVISQKPSRDICQRGTSLTIQCQVDSQVTMMFWYRQQPGQSLTLIATANQGSEATYESGFVIDKFPISRPNLTFSTLTVSNMSPEDSSIYLCSVEEGTGEETQYFGPGTRLLVL.

This clonotype was recorded at least ten times. V is TRBV10-3 and J is TRBJ1-4, with D uncertain. This CDR3 region has 21 residues. Germline V lookup: CDR1 ENHRY, CDR2 SYGVKD. The germline V and J ends were trimmed by 2 bases and 0 bases, with 25 bases remaining between them. The CDR3 sequence is CAISEKPLLRAEPPTNEKLFF. DNA for the CDR3: TGTGCCATCAGTGAGAAACCCCTACTGAGGGCAGAGCCTCCAACTAATGAAAAACTGTTTTTT.

This clonotype was found a few times. The chain recombines TRBV4-3 with TRBJ2-3, with 7 bases aligning to TRBD2. This CDR3 contains 15 residues. Germline V gene lookup returns CDR1 LGHNA and CDR2 YSLEER. With 4 bases clipped from V and 0 bases from J, the junction kept 4 bases outside the gene matches. CDR3 nucleotides: TGCGCCAGCAGCCGAGCGGGACGAAGCACAGATACGCAGTATTTT. Translating it yields CASSRAGRSTDTQYF.

This clonotype appeared a few times. The chain links TRBV12-3 or TRBV12-4 to TRBJ2-2, with 7 bases identical to TRBD2. V trimming: 2 bases; J trimming: 2 bases; junction bases outside the gene matches: 2. CDR3 length: 15 residues. CDR3 residues: CASSLTGGNTGELFF. The CDR3 bases are TGTGCCAGCAGTTTAACGGGGGGAAACACCGGGGAGCTGTTTTTT.

This clonotype was recorded a few times. The gene calls are TRBV10-3 and TRBJ1-1, with a tentative D call TRBD1 (5 bases). This CDR3 has 13 residues. Trimming shortened V by 2 bases and J by 12 bases, and 16 bases separated the two germline ends. The V gene's germline CDR1 is ENHRY and CDR2 SYGVKD. The CDR3 here is CAISEPRVWRSFF. The CDR3, as DNA: TGTGCCATCAGTGAGCCCAGGGTATGGAGGTCTTTCTTT.

In its sample, this clonotype was seen many times. The rearrangement joins TRBV4-3 to TRBJ2-6, with 13 bases that match TRBD2. V lost 4 bases and J lost 3; bases outside the gene matches: 3. The CDR3 is 17 residues long. Germline-derived CDR1 and CDR2 are LGHNA and YSLEER. The CDR3 protein is CASSRGLAGDGANVLTF. DNA for the CDR3: TGCGCCAGCAGCCGAGGACTAGCGGGAGATGGGGCCAACGTCCTGACTTTC.

This chain joins TRBV4-3 and TRBJ2-6, with D unresolved. There are 16 residues in the CDR3. The V end was cut by 0 bases, the J end by 0 bases, with 6 bases between. The V gene's germline CDR1 is LGHNA and CDR2 YSLEER. The CDR3 nucleotides read TGCGCCAGCAGCCAAGATTTAGCCTCTGGGGCCAACGTCCTGACTTTC. As protein: CASSQDLASGANVLTF.

V gene TRBV7-2 combines with J gene TRBJ2-3, with unresolved D. CDR1 is SGHTA and CDR2 is FQGNSA in the germline V gene. The germline V and J ends were trimmed by 1 base and 1 base, with 6 bases remaining between them. The CDR3 has 14 amino acids. The CDR3 region has the DNA TGTGCCAGCAGCTTAGTGGGCGGCACAGATACGCAGTATTTT. The encoded protein is CASSLVGGTDTQYF.

This clonotype was detected only a few times. The J gene is TRBJ1-2, the V gene TRBV5-1; 8 positions agree with TRBD1. V lost 4 bases, J lost 4 bases, and 6 bases stayed unmatched. In germline, CDR1 is SGHRS, CDR2 YFSETQ. The CDR3 is 14 amino acids. CDR3: CASSPGGQGYGYTF. The CDR3 DNA follows: TGCGCCAGCAGCCCCGGAGGACAGGGCTATGGCTACACCTTC.

CDR3 residues: CASSQQGASQETQYF. The CDR3 bases are TGTGCCAGCAGTCAACAGGGGGCGTCTCAAGAGACCCAGTACTTC. This chain joins TRBV12-3 or TRBV12-4 and TRBJ2-5; TRBD1 matches at 9 bases. Trimming cost V 5 bases and J 2 bases; bases outside gene matches: 6. CDR3 length equals 15 residues.

In this sample, this clonotype turned up many times. The chain employs TRBV7-9 and TRBJ2-7; TRBD2 agrees at 10 bases. The CDR3 consists of 15 residues. V lost 4 bases, J lost 1 base, and 4 bases stayed unmatched. In germline, CDR1 is SEHNR, CDR2 FQNEAQ (reference sequence). The CDR3: CASSSGTSVSYEQYF. CDR3 bases: TGTGCCAGCAGCTCCGGGACTAGCGTATCCTACGAGCAGTACTTC.

CDR3 nucleotide sequence: TGTGCCAGCAGCCCCGACAGATATAATGAAAAACTGTTTTTT. Its translation is CASSPDRYNEKLFF. The V call is TRBV7-2, the J call TRBJ1-4, with D possibly matching TRBD1 (5 bases). CDR1 is SGHTA and CDR2 is FQGNSA in the germline V gene. The CDR3 runs to 14 residues. V was clipped by 5 bases and J by 4 bases, with 11 bases between them.

This clonotype was detected many times. This chain uses TRBV20-1 with TRBJ2-2, with TRBD2 matching over 9 bases. The germline V gene has CDR1 DFQATT and CDR2 SNEGSKA (reference sequence). Trimming removed 5 bases from V and 1 base from J; junction bases left unmatched: 2. The CDR3 has 14 amino acids. The CDR3: CSASRGGNTGELFF. The DNA of the CDR3 is TGCAGTGCTTCGCGGGGGGGGAACACCGGGGAGCTGTTTTTT.

This clonotype was recorded a few times. The chain combines TRBV27 with TRBJ2-3; maybe TRBD1 (6 bases). V was clipped by 7 bases and J by 0 bases, with 11 bases between them. The CDR3 extends over 14 amino acids. CDR1 and CDR2 (germline): MNHEY, SMNVEV (reference sequence). Here the CDR3 reads CASTRRGSTDTQYF. CDR3 nucleotides: TGTGCCAGCACACGTAGGGGGAGCACAGATACGCAGTATTTT.

Only a few counts were recorded for this clonotype. The gene calls are TRBV6-2 or TRBV6-3 and TRBJ1-1, with a tentative D call TRBD1 (5 bases). CDR1 is MNHEY and CDR2 is SVGEGT in the germline V gene. Between the trimmed V and J ends, which lost 6 bases and 1 base, there was a span of 12 bases. The CDR3 sequence is 14 residues long. Written as DNA, the CDR3 is TGTGCCAGCAGCTTCACCACAGGGAACACTGAAGCTTTCTTT. Amino acids: CASSFTTGNTEAFF.

In its sample, this clonotype was seen a few times. The chain links TRBV7-9 to TRBJ2-2; D perhaps matches TRBD1 (6 bases). The CDR3 totals 16 residues. The V end was cut by 8 bases, the J end by 2 bases, with 18 bases between. Germline lookup yields CDR1 SEHNR and CDR2 FQNEAQ (reference sequence). CDR3 coding DNA: TGTGCCAGCTACTTGACCCGGGACACAAACACCGGGGAGCTGTTTTTT. This translates into CASYLTRDTNTGELFF.

The CDR3 DNA sequence: TGTGCCAGCACTTCCCCTGTACTTGCCACAGATACGCAGTATTTT. It specifies CASTSPVLATDTQYF. The rearrangement links TRBV5-6 to TRBJ2-3; D gene uncertain. Germline CDR1 reads SGHDT; CDR2 reads YYEEEE. The germline V and J ends were trimmed by 6 bases and 2 bases, with 16 bases remaining between them. The CDR3 loop spans 15 amino acids.

In this sample, this clonotype turned up a few times. The chain links TRBV5-1 to TRBJ1-1; D is undetermined. The CDR3 has 14 amino acids. With 6 bases removed from V and 0 bases from J, the gap between germline ends came to 12 bases. Germline lookup yields CDR1 SGHRS and CDR2 YFSETQ. Written as DNA, the CDR3 is TGCGCCAGCACGCCGACTGGCCTGAACACTGAAGCTTTCTTT. Protein product: CASTPTGLNTEAFF.